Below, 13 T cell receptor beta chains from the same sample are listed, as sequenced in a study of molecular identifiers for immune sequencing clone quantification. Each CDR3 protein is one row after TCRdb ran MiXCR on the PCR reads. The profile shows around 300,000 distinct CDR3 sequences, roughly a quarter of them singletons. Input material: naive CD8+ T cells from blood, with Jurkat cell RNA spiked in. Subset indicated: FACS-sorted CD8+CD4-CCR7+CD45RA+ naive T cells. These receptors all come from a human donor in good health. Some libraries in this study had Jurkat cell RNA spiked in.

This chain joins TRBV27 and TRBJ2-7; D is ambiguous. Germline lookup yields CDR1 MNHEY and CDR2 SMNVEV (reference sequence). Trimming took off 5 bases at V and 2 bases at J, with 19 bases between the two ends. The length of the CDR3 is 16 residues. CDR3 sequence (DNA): TGTGCCAGCAGTCCACTCGGGTCGAAGGGAACCTACGAGCAGTACTTC. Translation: CASSPLGSKGTYEQYF.

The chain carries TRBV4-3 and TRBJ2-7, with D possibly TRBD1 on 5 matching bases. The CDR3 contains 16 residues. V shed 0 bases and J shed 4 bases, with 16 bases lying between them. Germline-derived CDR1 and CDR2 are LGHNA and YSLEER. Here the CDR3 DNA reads TGCGCCAGCAGCCAAGATCGGTTAGCCAGGGCGTACGAGCAGTACTTC. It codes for CASSQDRLARAYEQYF.

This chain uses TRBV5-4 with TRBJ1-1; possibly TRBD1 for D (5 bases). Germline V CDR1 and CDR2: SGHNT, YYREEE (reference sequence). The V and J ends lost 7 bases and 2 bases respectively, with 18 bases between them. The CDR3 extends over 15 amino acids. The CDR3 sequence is CASSLWGRVNTEAFF. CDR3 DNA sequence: TGTGCCAGCTCCCTGTGGGGCAGGGTTAACACTGAAGCTTTCTTT.

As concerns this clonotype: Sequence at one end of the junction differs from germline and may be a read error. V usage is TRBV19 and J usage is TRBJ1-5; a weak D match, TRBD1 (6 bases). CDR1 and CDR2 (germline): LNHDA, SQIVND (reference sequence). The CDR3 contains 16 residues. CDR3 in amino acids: CTSTLQGMVSNQPQHF. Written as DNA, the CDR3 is TGTACCAGTACTCTCCAGGGGATGGTCAGCAATCAGCCCCAGCATTTT.

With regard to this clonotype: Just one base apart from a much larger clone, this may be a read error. CDR3 loop: CASSLMGTGQPQRF. DNA of the CDR3: TGTGCCAGCAGCTTGATGGGGACCGGACAGCCCCAGCGTTTT. The chain has TRBV5-3 and TRBJ1-5, with D perhaps matching TRBD1 (6 bases). Being an ORF, TRBV5-3 has a function that is uncertain. The CDR3 extends over 14 amino acids.

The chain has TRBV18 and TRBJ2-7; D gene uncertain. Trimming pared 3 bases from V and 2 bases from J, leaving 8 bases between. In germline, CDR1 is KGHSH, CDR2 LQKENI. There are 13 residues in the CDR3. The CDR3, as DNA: TGTGCCAGCTCACCGGCCTCAACCTACGAGCAGTACTTC. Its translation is CASSPASTYEQYF. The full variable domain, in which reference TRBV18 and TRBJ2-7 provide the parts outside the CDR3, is NAGVMQNPRHLVRRRGQEARLRCSPMKGHSHVYWYRQLPEEGLKFMVYLQKENIIDESGMPKERFSAEFPKEGPSILRIQQVVRGDSAAYFCASSPASTYEQYFGPGTRLTVT.

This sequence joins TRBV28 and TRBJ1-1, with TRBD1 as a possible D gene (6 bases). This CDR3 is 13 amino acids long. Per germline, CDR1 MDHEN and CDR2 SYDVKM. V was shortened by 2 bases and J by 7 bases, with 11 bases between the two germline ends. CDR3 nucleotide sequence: TGTGCCAGCAGTTTAGGGTGGACAGTTGAAGCTTTCTTT. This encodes CASSLGWTVEAFF.

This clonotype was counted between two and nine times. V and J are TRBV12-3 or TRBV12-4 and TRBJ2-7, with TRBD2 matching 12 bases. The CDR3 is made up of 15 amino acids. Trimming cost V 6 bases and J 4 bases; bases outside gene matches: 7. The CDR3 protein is CASSPSGLAGYEQYF. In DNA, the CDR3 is TGTGCCAGCAGCCCATCGGGACTAGCGGGTTACGAGCAGTACTTC.

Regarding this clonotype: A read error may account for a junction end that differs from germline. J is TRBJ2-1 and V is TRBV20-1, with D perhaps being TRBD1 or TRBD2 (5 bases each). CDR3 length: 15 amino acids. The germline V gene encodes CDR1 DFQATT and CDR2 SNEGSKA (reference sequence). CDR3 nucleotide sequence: TGCAGTACTAGAGAGGCTGGGACCCTGTACAATGAGCAGTTCTTC. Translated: CSTREAGTLYNEQFF.

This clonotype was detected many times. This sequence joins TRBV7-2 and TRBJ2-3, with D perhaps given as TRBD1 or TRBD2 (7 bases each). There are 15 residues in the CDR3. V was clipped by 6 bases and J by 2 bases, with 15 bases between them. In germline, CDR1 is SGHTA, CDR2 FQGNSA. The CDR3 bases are TGTGCCAGCAGTTTGGGGGGGACAGCCACAGATACGCAGTATTTT. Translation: CASSLGGTATDTQYF. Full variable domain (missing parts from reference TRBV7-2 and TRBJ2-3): GAGVSQSPSNKVTEKGKDVELRCDPISGHTALYWYRQSLGQGLEFLIYFQGNSAPDKSGLPSDRFSAERTGGSVSTLTIQRTQQEDSAVYLCASSLGGTATDTQYFGPGTRLTVL.

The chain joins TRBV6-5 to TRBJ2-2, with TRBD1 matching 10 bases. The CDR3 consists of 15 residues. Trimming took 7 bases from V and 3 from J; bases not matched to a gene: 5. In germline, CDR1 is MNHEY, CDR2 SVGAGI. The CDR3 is CASTEDRGHTGELFF. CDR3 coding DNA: TGTGCCAGCACCGAAGACAGGGGGCACACCGGGGAGCTGTTTTTT.

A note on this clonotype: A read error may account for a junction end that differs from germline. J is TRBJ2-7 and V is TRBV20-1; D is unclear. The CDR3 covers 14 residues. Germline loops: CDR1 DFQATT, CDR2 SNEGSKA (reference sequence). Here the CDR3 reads CGAAHDLNFDEQYF. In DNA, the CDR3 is TGCGGTGCTGCCCATGACTTGAACTTCGACGAGCAGTACTTC.

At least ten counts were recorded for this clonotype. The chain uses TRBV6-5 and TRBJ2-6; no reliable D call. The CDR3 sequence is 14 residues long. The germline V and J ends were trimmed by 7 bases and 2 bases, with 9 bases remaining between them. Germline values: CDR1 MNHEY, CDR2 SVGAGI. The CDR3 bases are TGTGCCAGCACGCTGGGTACTGGGGCCAACGTCCTGACTTTC. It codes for CASTLGTGANVLTF.